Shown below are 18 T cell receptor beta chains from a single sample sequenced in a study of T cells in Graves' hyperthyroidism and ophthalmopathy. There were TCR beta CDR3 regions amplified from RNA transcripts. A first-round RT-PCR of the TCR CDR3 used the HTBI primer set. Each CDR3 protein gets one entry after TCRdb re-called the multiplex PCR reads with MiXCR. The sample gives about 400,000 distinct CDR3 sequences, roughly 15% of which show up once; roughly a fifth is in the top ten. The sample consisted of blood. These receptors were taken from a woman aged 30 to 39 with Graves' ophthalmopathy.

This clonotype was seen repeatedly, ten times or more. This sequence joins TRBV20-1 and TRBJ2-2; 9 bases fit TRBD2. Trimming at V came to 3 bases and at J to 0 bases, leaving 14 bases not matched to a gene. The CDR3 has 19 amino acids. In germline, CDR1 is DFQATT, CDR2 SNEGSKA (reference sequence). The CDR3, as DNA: TGCAGTGCTAGCGGGCCAGCGGGGGGACCAACGGCGAACACCGGGGAGCTGTTTTTT. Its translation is CSASGPAGGPTANTGELFF.

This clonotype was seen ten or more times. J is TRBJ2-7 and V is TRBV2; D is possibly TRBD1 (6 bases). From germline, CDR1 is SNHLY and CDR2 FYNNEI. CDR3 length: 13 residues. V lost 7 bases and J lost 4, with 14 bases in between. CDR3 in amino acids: CASTGQGSYEQYF. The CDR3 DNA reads TGTGCCAGCACGGGGCAGGGGAGTTACGAGCAGTACTTC.

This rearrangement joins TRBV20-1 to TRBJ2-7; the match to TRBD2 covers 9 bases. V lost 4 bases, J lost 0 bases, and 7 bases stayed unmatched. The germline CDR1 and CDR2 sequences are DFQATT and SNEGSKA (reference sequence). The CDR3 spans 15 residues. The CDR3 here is CSATRRGGGSYEQYF. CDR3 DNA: TGCAGTGCTACAAGGCGGGGGGGCGGCTCCTACGAGCAGTACTTC.

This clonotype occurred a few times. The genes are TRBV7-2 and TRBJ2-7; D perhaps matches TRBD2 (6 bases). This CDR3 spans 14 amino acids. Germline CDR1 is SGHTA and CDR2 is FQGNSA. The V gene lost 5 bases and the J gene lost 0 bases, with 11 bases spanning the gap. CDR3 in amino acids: CASSVSGPSYEQYF. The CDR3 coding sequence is TGTGCCAGCAGCGTGAGCGGGCCCTCCTACGAGCAGTACTTC.

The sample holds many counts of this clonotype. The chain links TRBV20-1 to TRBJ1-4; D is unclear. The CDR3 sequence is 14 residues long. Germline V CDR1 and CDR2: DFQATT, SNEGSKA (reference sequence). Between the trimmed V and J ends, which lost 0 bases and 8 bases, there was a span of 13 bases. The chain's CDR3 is CSARDLNKPEKLFF. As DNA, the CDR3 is TGCAGTGCTAGAGATTTAAACAAACCGGAAAAACTGTTTTTT.

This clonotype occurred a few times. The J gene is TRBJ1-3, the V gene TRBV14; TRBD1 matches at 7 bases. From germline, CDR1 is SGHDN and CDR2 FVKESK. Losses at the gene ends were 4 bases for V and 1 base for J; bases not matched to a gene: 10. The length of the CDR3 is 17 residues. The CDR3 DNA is TGTGCCAGCAGCCCCCTCGGGACAGCCAATTCTGGAAACACCATATATTTT. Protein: CASSPLGTANSGNTIYF.

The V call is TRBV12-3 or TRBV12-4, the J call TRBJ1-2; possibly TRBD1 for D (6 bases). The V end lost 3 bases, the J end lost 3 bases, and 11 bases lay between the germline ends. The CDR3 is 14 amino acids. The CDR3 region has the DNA TGTGCCAGCAGTTTGGGCAGGGGTGACTATGGCTACACCTTC. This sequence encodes CASSLGRGDYGYTF.

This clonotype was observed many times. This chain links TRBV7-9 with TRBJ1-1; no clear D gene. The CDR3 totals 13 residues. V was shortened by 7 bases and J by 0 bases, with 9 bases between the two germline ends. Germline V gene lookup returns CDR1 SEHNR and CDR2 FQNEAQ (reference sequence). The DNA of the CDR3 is TGTGCCAGCAACCGACGGTTGAACACTGAAGCTTTCTTT. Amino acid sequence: CASNRRLNTEAFF.

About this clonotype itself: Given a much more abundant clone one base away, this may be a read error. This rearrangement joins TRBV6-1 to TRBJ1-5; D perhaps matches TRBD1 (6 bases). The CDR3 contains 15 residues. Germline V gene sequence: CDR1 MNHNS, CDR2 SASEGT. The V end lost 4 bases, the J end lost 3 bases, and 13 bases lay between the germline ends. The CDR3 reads CASSGGAGLNQPQHF. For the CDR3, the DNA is TGTGCCAGCAGTGGGGGGGCAGGACTCAATCAGCCCCAGCATTTT.

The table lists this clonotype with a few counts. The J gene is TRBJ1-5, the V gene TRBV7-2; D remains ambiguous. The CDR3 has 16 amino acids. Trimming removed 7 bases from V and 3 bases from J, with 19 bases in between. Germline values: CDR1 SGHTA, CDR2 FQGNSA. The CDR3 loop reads CASIPAGSRLNQPQHF. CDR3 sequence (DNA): TGTGCCAGCATCCCCGCGGGAAGTCGACTCAATCAGCCCCAGCATTTT.

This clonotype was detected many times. The CDR3 region is CASRQQGLGTQYF. The CDR3 region has the DNA TGTGCCAGCAGACAACAGGGCCTGGGGACCCAGTACTTC. The rearrangement uses TRBV3-1 and TRBJ2-5; D is possibly TRBD1 (6 bases). Germline CDR1 and CDR2: LGHDT and YNNKEL (reference sequence). The CDR3 runs to 13 residues. The germline V and J ends were trimmed by 6 bases and 7 bases, with 15 bases remaining between them.

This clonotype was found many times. The CDR3, as DNA: TGTGCCAGCAGCTTTGTAGAGCGGGCAAGCTCCTACAATGAGCAGTTCTTC. This sequence encodes CASSFVERASSYNEQFF. The chain uses TRBV13 and TRBJ2-1; TRBD2 might be the D (6 bases). The CDR3 extends over 17 amino acids. Germline V gene data show CDR1 as PRHDT and CDR2 as FYEKMQ (reference sequence). V was trimmed by 3 bases and J by 0 bases, leaving 15 bases between them.

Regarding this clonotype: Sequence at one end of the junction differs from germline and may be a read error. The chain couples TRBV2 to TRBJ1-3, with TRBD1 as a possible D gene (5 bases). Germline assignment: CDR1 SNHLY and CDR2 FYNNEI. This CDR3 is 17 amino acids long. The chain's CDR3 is CASIHAGEQGVGNTTYF. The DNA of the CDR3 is TGTGCCAGCATTCATGCCGGGGAGCAGGGAGTCGGAAACACCACATATTTT.

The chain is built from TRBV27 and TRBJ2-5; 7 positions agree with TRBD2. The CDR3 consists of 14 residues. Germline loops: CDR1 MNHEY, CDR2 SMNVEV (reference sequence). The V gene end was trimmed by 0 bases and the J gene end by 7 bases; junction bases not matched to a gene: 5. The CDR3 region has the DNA TGTGCCAGCAGTTTATCTACCTCTAGCGGGACCCAGTACTTC. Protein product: CASSLSTSSGTQYF.

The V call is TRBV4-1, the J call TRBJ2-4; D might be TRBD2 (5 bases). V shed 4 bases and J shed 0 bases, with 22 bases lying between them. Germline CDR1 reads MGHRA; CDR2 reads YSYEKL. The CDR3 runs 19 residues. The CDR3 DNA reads TGCGCCAGCAGCCTAGATTACGAGAGAGGGATTCTAGCCAAAAACATTCAGTACTTC. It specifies CASSLDYERGILAKNIQYF.

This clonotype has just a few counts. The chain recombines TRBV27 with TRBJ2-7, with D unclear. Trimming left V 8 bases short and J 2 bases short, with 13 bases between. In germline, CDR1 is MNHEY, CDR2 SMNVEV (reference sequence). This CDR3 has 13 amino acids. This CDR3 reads CASRAPLAYEQYF. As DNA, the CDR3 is TGTGCCAGCCGGGCGCCGCTAGCCTACGAGCAGTACTTC.

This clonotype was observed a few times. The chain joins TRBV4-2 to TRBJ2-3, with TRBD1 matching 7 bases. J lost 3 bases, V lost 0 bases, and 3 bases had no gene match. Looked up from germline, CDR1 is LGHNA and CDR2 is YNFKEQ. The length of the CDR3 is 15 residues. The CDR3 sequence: CASSQEDRSTDTQYF. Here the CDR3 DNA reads TGTGCCAGCAGCCAAGAGGACAGGAGTACAGATACGCAGTATTTT.

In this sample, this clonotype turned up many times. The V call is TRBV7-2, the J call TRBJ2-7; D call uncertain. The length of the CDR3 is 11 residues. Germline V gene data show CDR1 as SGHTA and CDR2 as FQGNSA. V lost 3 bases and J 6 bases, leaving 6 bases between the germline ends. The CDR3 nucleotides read TGTGCCAGCAGCTTTGCGTCCGAGCAGTACTTC. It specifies CASSFASEQYF.